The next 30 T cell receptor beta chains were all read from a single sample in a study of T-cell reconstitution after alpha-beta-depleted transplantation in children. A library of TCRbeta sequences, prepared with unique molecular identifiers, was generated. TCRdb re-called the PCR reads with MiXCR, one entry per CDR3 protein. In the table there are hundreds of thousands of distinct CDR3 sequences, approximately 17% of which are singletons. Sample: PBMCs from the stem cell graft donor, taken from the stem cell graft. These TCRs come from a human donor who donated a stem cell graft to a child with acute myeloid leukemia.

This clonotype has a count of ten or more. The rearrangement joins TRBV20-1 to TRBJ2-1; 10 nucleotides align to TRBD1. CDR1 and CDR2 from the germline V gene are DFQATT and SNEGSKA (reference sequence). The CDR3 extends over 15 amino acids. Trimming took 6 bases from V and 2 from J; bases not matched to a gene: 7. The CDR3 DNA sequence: TGCAGTGCACTTGCCGGGACAGGGGCCTACAATGAGCAGTTCTTC. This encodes CSALAGTGAYNEQFF.

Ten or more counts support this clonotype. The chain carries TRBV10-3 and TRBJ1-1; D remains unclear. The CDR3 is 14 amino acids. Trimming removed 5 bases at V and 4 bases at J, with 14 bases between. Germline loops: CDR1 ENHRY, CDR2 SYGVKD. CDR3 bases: TGTGCCATCAGTTTAAACTCGGACGGCACTGAAGCTTTCTTT. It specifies CAISLNSDGTEAFF.

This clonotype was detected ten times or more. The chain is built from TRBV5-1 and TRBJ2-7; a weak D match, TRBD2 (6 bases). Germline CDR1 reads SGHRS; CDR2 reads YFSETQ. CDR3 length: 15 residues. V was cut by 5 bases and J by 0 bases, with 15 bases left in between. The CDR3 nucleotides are TGCGCCAGCAGTCCCTCGTCTAGCGACTCCTACGAGCAGTACGTC. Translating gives CASSPSSSDSYEQYV.

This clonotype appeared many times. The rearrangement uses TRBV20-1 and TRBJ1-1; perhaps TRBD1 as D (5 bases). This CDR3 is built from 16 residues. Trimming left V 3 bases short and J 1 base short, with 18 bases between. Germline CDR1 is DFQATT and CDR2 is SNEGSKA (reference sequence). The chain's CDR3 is CSARTTGGGANTEAFF. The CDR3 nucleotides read TGCAGTGCTAGGACCACCGGGGGAGGGGCGAACACTGAAGCTTTCTTT.

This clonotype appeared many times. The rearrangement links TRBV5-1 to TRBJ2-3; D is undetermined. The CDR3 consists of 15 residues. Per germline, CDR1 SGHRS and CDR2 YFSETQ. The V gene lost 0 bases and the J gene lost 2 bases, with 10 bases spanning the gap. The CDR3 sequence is CASSLASQNTDTQYF. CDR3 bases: TGCGCCAGCAGCTTGGCCTCGCAGAACACAGATACGCAGTATTTT.

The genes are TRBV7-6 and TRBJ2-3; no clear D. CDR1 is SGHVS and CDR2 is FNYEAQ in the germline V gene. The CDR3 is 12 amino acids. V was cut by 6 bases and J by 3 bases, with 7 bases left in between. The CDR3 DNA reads TGTGCCAGCAGAGACGGAACAGATACGCAGTATTTT. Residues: CASRDGTDTQYF.

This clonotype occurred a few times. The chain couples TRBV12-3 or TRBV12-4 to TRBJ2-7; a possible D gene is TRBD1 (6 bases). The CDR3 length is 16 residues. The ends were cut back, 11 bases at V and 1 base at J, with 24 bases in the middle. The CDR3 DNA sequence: TGTGCCGCCTCGCCGAGGGAACAGGGCAGATCCTACGAGCAGTACGTC. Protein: CAASPREQGRSYEQYV.

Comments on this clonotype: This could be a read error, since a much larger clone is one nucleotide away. CDR3 protein: CSVIRSSCTEAFF. In DNA, the CDR3 is TGCAGCGTGATTCGATCCTCGTGCACTGAAGCTTTCTTT. The rearrangement uses TRBV29-1 and TRBJ1-1; D unresolved. The V gene lost 6 bases and the J gene lost 4 bases, with 15 bases spanning the gap. The germline V gene encodes CDR1 SQVTM and CDR2 ANQGSEA. The CDR3 totals 13 residues. Variable domain in full (rest from reference TRBV29-1 and TRBJ1-1): SAVISQKPSRDICQRGTSLTIQCQVDSQVTMMFWYRQQPGQSLTLIATANQGSEATYESGFVIDKFPISRPNLTFSTLTVSNMSPEDSSIYLCSVIRSSCTEAFFGQGTRLTVV.

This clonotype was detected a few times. The CDR3 DNA reads as TGTGCCAGCAGCTTCATGTCTTTGGGAGAAAAACTGTTTTTT. This codes for CASSFMSLGEKLFF. The rearrangement links TRBV7-2 to TRBJ1-4; D gene unclear. Looked up from germline, CDR1 is SGHTA and CDR2 is FQGNSA. The CDR3 covers 14 residues. V was pared by 3 bases and J by 8 bases, with 13 bases between. The full variable domain, completed using reference TRBV7-2 and TRBJ1-4, is GAGVSQSPSNKVTEKGKDVELRCDPISGHTALYWYRQSLGQGLEFLIYFQGNSAPDKSGLPSDRFSAERTGGSVSTLTIQRTQQEDSAVYLCASSFMSLGEKLFFGSGTQLSVL.

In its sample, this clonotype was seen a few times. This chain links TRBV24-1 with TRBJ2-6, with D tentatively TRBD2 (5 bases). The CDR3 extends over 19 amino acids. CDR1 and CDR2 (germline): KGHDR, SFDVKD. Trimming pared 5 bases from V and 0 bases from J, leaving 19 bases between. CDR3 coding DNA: TGTGCCACCAGTGCAACCCGAGGGCTATCAAGCTCTGGGGCCAACGTCCTGACTTTC. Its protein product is CATSATRGLSSSGANVLTF.

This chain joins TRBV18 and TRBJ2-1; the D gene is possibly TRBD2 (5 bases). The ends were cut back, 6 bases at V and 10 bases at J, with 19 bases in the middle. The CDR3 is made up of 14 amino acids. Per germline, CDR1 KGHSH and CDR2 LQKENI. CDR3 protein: CASSRGTPYREQFF. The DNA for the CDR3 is TGTGCCAGCTCCCGGGGTACCCCATATCGCGAGCAGTTCTTC. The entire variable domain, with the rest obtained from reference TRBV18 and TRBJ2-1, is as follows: NAGVMQNPRHLVRRRGQEARLRCSPMKGHSHVYWYRQLPEEGLKFMVYLQKENIIDESGMPKERFSAEFPKEGPSILRIQQVVRGDSAAYFCASSRGTPYREQFFGPGTRLTVL.

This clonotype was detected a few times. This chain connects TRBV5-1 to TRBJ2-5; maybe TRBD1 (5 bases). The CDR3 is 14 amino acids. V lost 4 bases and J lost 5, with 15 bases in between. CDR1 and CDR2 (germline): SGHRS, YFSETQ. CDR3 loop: CASSGRGAAETQYF. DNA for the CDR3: TGCGCCAGCAGCGGAAGGGGTGCTGCTGAGACCCAGTACTTC.

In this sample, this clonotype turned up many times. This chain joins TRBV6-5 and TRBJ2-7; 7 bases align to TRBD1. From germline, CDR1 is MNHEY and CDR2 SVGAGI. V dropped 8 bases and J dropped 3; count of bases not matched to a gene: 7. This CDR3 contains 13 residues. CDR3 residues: CASRGQAIYEQYF. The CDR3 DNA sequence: TGTGCCAGCCGAGGACAGGCTATCTACGAGCAGTACTTC.

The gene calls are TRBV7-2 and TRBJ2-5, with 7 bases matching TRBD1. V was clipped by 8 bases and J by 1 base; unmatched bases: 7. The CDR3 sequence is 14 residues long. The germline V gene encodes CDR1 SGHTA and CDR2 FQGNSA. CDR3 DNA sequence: TGTGCCAGCCGATTTAGGGGGCCCCAAGAGACCCAGTACTTC. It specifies CASRFRGPQETQYF.

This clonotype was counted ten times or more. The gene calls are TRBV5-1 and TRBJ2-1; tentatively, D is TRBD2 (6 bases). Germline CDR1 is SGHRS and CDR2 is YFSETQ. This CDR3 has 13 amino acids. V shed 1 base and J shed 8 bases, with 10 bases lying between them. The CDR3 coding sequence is TGCGCCAGCAGCTTGTCGGGGGTCCATGAGCAGTTCTTC. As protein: CASSLSGVHEQFF.

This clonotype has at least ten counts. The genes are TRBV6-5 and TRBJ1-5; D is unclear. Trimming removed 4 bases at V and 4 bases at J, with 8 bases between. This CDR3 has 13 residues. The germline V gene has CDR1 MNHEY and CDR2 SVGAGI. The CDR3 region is CASSSVGNQPQHF. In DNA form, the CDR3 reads TGTGCCAGCAGTTCGGTGGGGAATCAGCCCCAGCATTTT.

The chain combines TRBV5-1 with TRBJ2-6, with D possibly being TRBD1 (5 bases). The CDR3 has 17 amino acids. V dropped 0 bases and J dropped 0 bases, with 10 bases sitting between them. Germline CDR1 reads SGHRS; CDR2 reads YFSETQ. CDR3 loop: CASSLVVQVSGANVLTF. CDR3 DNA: TGCGCCAGCAGCTTGGTCGTACAGGTCTCTGGGGCCAACGTCCTGACTTTC.

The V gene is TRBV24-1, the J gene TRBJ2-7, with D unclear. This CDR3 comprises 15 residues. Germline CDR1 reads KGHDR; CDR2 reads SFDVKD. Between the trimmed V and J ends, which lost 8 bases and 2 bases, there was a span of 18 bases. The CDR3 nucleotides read TGTGCCACCACTTCCCTGAGAGCGTTTCCCTACGAGCAGTACGTC. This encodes CATTSLRAFPYEQYV.

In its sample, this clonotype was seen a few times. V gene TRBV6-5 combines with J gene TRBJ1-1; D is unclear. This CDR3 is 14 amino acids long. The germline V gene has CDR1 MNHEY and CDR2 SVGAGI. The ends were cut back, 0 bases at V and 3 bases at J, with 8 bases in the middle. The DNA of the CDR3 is TGTGCCAGCAGTTACTCGGACGCCCACACTGAAGCTTTCTTT. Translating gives CASSYSDAHTEAFF.

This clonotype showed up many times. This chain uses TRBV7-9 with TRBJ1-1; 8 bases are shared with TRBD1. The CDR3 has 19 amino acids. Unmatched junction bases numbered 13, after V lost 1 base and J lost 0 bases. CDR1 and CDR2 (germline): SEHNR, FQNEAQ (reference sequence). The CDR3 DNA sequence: TGTGCCAGCAGCTTAGGGATGACTGTAGGGGACAGGATGAACACTGAAGCTTTCTTT. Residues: CASSLGMTVGDRMNTEAFF.

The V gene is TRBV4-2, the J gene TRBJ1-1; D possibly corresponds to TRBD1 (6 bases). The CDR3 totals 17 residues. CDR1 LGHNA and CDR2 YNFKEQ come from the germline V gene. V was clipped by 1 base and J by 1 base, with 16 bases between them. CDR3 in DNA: TGTGCCAGCAGCCAAGCCGAAGGGGGGGCCGGGAACACTGAAGCTTTCTTT. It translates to CASSQAEGGAGNTEAFF.

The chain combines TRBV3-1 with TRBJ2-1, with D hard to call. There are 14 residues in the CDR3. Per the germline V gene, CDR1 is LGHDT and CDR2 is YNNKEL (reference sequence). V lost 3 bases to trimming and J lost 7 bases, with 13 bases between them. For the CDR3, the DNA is TGTGCCAGCAGCCACCGAGGTGGAGAGAATGAGCAGTTCTTC. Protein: CASSHRGGENEQFF.

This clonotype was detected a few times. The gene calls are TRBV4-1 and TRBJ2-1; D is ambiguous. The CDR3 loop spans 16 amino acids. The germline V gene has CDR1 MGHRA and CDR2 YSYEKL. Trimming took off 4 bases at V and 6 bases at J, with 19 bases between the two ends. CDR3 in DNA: TGCGCCAGCAGCCCACGCCCAAGGCCTTTACTCAATGAGCAGTTCTTC. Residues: CASSPRPRPLLNEQFF.

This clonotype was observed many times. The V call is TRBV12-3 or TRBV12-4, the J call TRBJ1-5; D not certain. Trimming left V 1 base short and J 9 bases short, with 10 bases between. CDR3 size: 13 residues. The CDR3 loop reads CASSLGQEWPQHF. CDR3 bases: TGTGCCAGCAGTTTAGGGCAGGAGTGGCCCCAGCATTTT.

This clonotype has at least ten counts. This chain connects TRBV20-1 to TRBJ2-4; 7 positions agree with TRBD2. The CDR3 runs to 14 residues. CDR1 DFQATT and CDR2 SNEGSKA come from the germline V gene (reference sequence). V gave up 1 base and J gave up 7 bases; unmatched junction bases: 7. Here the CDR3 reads CSARVIGGGNIQYF. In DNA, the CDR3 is TGCAGTGCTAGAGTGATCGGGGGAGGGAACATTCAGTACTTC.

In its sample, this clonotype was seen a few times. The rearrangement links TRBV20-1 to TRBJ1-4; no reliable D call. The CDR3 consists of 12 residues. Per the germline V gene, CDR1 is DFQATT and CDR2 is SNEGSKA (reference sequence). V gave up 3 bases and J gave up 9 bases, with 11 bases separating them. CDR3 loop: CSASGSWQKLFF. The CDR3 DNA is TGCAGTGCTAGTGGCTCTTGGCAAAAACTGTTTTTT.

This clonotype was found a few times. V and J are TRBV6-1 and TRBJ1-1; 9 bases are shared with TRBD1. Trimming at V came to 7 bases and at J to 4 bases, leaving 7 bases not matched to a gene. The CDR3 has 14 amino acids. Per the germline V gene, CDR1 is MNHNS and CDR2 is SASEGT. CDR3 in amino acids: CASIDRGMGTEAFF. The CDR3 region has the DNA TGTGCCAGCATTGACAGGGGGATGGGCACTGAAGCTTTCTTT.

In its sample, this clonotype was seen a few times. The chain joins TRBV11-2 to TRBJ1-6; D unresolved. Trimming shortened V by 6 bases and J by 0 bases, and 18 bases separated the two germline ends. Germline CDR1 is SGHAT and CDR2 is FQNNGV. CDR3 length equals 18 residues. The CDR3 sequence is CASSRPYSLSSYNSPLHF. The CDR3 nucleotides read TGTGCCAGCAGTCGACCCTACAGCCTTAGCTCCTATAATTCACCCCTCCACTTT.

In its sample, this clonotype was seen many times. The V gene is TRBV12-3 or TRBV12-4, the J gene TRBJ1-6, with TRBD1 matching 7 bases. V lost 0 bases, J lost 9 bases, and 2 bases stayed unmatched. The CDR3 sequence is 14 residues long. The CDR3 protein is CASSLAGGGSPLHF. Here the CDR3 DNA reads TGTGCCAGCAGTTTAGCAGGGGGCGGTTCACCCCTCCACTTT.

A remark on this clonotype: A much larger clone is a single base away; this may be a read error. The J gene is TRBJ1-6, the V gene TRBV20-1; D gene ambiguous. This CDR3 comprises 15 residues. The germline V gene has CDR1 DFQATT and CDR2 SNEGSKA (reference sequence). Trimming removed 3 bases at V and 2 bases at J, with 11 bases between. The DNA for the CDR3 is TGCAGTGCTAGTTCAGGCGGAACCTATAATTCACCCCTCCACTTT. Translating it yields CSASSGGTYNSPLHF.